This T cell receptor beta chain came from a study of shared clonotypes between healthy human individuals. Genomic DNA of every subset was divided equally among multiple immunoSEQ plates. The data were produced by immunoSEQ multiplex PCR, yet TCRdb's version contains in-frame clones alone and is incomplete. The data contain about 470,000 clones, more than 75% of them singletons. Each sample came from a Caucasian adult donor living in Nashville, Tennessee. Trimming took 7 bases from V and 5 from J; bases not matched to a gene: 9. The CDR3 is 14 residues long. The germline gives CDR1 MNHNS, CDR2 SASEGT. V usage is TRBV6-1 and J usage is TRBJ1-1, with 8 bases matching TRBD1. This clonotype was obtained from a woman aged 40 to 50 in good health. Some clones in this sample may be carry-over from other donors' samples. The sequenced sample was PBMCs. The CDR3 reads CASITGGGRTEAFF. Written as DNA, the CDR3 is TGTGCCAGCATCACAGGGGGAGGTAGGACTGAAGCTTTCTTT.